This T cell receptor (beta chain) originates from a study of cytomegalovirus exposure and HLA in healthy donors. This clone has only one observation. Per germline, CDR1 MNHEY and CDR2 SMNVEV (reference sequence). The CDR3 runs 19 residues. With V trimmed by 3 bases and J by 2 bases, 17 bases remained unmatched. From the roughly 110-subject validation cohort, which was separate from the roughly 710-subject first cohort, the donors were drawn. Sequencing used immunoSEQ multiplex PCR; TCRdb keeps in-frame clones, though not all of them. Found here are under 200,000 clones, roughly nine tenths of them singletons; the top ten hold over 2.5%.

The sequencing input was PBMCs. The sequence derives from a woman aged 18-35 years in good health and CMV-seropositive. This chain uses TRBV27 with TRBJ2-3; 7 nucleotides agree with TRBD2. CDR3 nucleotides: TGTGCCAGCAGTTTTGGATTGGGCCAGCGGGGCGCCGTCACAGATACGCAGTATTTT. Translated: CASSFGLGQRGAVTDTQYF.